This T cell receptor beta chain was sequenced in a study of blood T cells in healthy people across ages. Study background: Capture by template switching was about one barcoded beta molecule per two T cells. General study findings and limits: From one million sequenced T cells, diversity estimates were lower bounds.

A note on this clonotype: Antigen specificity is unknown.

A J-beta primer mix and a sample-barcoded 5' primer were used in a second PCR of roughly 7 to 12 cycles. TCRdb ran MiXCR on the 5' RACE reads and lists one entry per CDR3 protein. The sample records 1.5 million to 2 million distinct CDR3 sequences, roughly 50% being singletons. Between the trimmed V and J ends, which lost 3 bases and 4 bases, there was a span of 12 bases. The CDR3 runs 15 residues. Per germline, CDR1 SGHTA and CDR2 FQGNSA. This clonotype was obtained from a woman in her thirties or forties in good health. The sequencing input was blood. The rearrangement uses TRBV7-2 and TRBJ2-2; D gene ambiguous. CDR3 sequence: CASSFNPRVTGELFF. The CDR3 nucleotides are TGTGCCAGCAGCTTCAATCCCCGGGTCACCGGGGAGCTGTTTTTT. Variable domain in full (rest from reference TRBV7-2 and TRBJ2-2): GAGVSQSPSNKVTEKGKDVELRCDPISGHTALYWYRQSLGQGLEFLIYFQGNSAPDKSGLPSDRFSAERTGGSVSTLTIQRTQQEDSAVYLCASSFNPRVTGELFFGEGSRLTVL.